This passage covers 25 T cell receptor beta chains from one sample sequenced in a study of T cell responses to AZD1222 COVID-19 vaccine. Profiled with immunoSEQ multiplex PCR; TCRdb holds only in-frame clones, not every one. The sample lists 93,000 or so clones; about 90% were seen once. The sample consisted of peripheral blood, taken on day 0 of AZD1222 vaccination. The receptors come from an adult in good health.

The rearrangement joins TRBV6-5 to TRBJ2-3, with no clear D. This CDR3 has 12 residues. With 4 bases removed from V and 2 bases from J, the gap between germline ends came to 4 bases. Germline CDR1 MNHEY, CDR2 SVGAGI. The CDR3 spells CASSSTTDTQYF. The CDR3 DNA is TGTGCCAGCAGTTCGACCACAGATACGCAGTATTTT.

This chain connects TRBV4-1 to TRBJ2-3, with D uncertain. Germline V gives CDR1 MGHRA, CDR2 YSYEKL. With 0 bases removed from V and 4 bases from J, the gap between germline ends came to 5 bases. This CDR3 has 13 amino acids. The CDR3, as DNA: TGCGCCAGCAGCCAAGAGGTACCAGATACGCAGTATTTT. Its protein product is CASSQEVPDTQYF.

The V and J genes are TRBV14 and TRBJ2-4, with 8 bases lining up with TRBD1. Germline CDR1 reads SGHDN; CDR2 reads FVKESK. The CDR3 runs 13 residues. J gave up 8 bases and V 4 bases, and 4 bases lay outside the gene matches. The CDR3 coding sequence is TGTGCCAGCAGCCTCCTACAGGGGGACATTCAGTACTTC. Its protein product is CASSLLQGDIQYF. The entire variable domain, with the rest obtained from reference TRBV14 and TRBJ2-4, is as follows: EAGVTQFPSHSVIEKGQTVTLRCDPISGHDNLYWYRRVMGKEIKFLLHFVKESKQDESGMPNNRFLAERTGGTYSTLKVQPAELEDSGVYFCASSLLQGDIQYFGAGTRLSVL.

The CDR3 sequence is CASRPDTGKGNSPLHF. CDR3 DNA: TGTGCCAGCAGGCCAGACACAGGGAAGGGGAATTCACCCCTCCACTTT. The V gene is TRBV27, the J gene TRBJ1-6, with a tentative D call TRBD1 (6 bases). The V end lost 6 bases, the J end lost 7 bases, and 19 bases lay between the germline ends. The germline gives CDR1 MNHEY, CDR2 SMNVEV (reference sequence). The CDR3 consists of 16 residues.

The chain couples TRBV5-4 to TRBJ1-2, with TRBD1 as a possible D gene (6 bases). CDR3 length equals 13 residues. V shed 5 bases and J shed 2 bases, with 10 bases lying between them. Per the germline V gene, CDR1 is SGHNT and CDR2 is YYREEE (reference sequence). The CDR3 sequence: CASSRDKNYGYTF. The CDR3 region has the DNA TGTGCCAGCAGTAGGGACAAAAACTATGGCTACACCTTC. The whole variable domain, filled in from reference TRBV5-4 and TRBJ1-2, reads ETGVTQSPTHLIKTRGQQVTLRCSSQSGHNTVSWYQQALGQGPQFIFQYYREEENGRGNFPPRFSGLQFPNYSSELNVNALELDDSALYLCASSRDKNYGYTFGSGTRLTVV.

This sequence joins TRBV28 and TRBJ1-3; possible D gene TRBD1, 6 bases. The V gene's germline CDR1 is MDHEN and CDR2 SYDVKM. CDR3 length: 14 residues. With 8 bases removed from V and 2 bases from J, the gap between germline ends came to 13 bases. The CDR3 loop is CASEDGGPGNTIYF. CDR3 DNA sequence: TGTGCCAGCGAGGACGGGGGGCCTGGAAACACCATATATTTT.

Remarks on this clone: The junction differs from germline at one of its ends, possibly a read error. The chain carries TRBV4-1 and TRBJ1-5; D is ambiguous. This CDR3 region has 13 residues. The germline V gene encodes CDR1 MGHRA and CDR2 YSYEKL. CDR3 nucleotides: TGCGCCAGCAGCCCTATTAACGACGCAAGGTTGGCTTTT. Residues: CASSPINDARLAF.

This chain uses TRBV27 with TRBJ1-2, with a possible D match to TRBD1 (5 bases). V was pared by 2 bases and J by 6 bases, with 13 bases between. Germline CDR1 reads MNHEY; CDR2 reads SMNVEV (reference sequence). This CDR3 is built from 14 residues. This CDR3 is CASSLNIQGDGYTF. The CDR3 nucleotides are TGTGCCAGCAGTTTAAATATTCAGGGTGATGGCTACACCTTC.

V gene TRBV5-1 combines with J gene TRBJ2-1; 10 nucleotides match TRBD2. Germline CDR1 SGHRS, CDR2 YFSETQ. The CDR3 contains 18 residues. Unmatched junction bases numbered 7, after V lost 0 bases and J lost 1 base. The CDR3 here is CASSLVGSGGPSYNEQFF. The CDR3 coding sequence is TGCGCCAGCAGCTTGGTTGGTAGCGGGGGGCCTTCCTACAATGAGCAGTTCTTC.

The V call is TRBV29-1, the J call TRBJ1-5; tentatively, D is TRBD1 (6 bases). Trimming cost V 6 bases and J 5 bases, with 11 bases left between them. CDR1 SQVTM and CDR2 ANQGSEA come from the germline V gene. The CDR3 sequence is 12 residues long. The CDR3 DNA reads TGCAGCGTCCAGGAGGGGGATCAGCCCCAGCATTTT. Protein sequence: CSVQEGDQPQHF.

The chain uses TRBV19 and TRBJ1-2, with 8 bases aligning to TRBD1. The CDR3 contains 15 residues. V was pared by 0 bases and J by 8 bases, with 8 bases of the junction left unmatched. CDR1 and CDR2 from the germline V gene are LNHDA and SQIVND (reference sequence). This chain's CDR3 is CASSIEGTGSGGYTF. The CDR3 DNA follows: TGTGCCAGTAGTATAGAGGGGACAGGCTCAGGGGGCTACACCTTC. Combining the CDR3 with reference TRBV19 and TRBJ1-2 gives the whole variable domain DGGITQSPKYLFRKEGQNVTLSCEQNLNHDAMYWYRQDPGQGLRLIYYSQIVNDFQKGDIAEGYSVSREKKESFPLTVTSAQKNPTAFYLCASSIEGTGSGGYTFGSGTRLTVV.

The chain recombines TRBV13 with TRBJ1-6; D call uncertain. Trimming removed 2 bases from V and 8 bases from J, with 16 bases in between. This CDR3 is 16 amino acids long. From germline, CDR1 is PRHDT and CDR2 FYEKMQ (reference sequence). The CDR3: CASSLSLVRGHSPLHF. In nucleotides, the CDR3 is TGTGCCAGCAGCTTATCCCTCGTCCGAGGGCATTCACCCCTCCACTTT.

The CDR3 is CASSGSGNQPQHF. The CDR3 nucleotides are TGTGCCAGCAGCGGGTCTGGCAATCAGCCCCAGCATTTT. The chain employs TRBV9 and TRBJ1-5, with D uncertain. V shed 3 bases and J shed 2 bases, with 6 bases lying between them. CDR1 SGDLS and CDR2 YYNGEE come from the germline V gene. The CDR3 spans 13 residues.

The chain employs TRBV5-5 and TRBJ2-5; perhaps TRBD1 as D (6 bases). CDR1 is SGHKS and CDR2 is YYEKEE in the germline V gene (reference sequence). V gave up 4 bases and J gave up 2 bases, with 15 bases separating them. The CDR3 is made up of 15 amino acids. CDR3 nucleotide sequence: TGTGCCAGCAGCCAACCTTTCCAGGGGCAAGAGACCCAGTACTTC. This translates into CASSQPFQGQETQYF.

This chain joins TRBV5-1 and TRBJ1-2; D gene ambiguous. The CDR3 sequence is 16 residues long. Germline-derived CDR1 and CDR2 are SGHRS and YFSETQ. The V and J ends lost 0 bases and 1 base respectively, with 13 bases between them. CDR3 DNA: TGCGCCAGCAGCTTGGAATTTCCAGGAGTTAACTATGGCTACACCTTC. Amino acids: CASSLEFPGVNYGYTF.

This clone was observed once. The chain links TRBV9 to TRBJ2-3, with 8 positions matching TRBD2. Germline V gives CDR1 SGDLS, CDR2 YYNGEE. The CDR3 covers 15 residues. The V gene end was trimmed by 3 bases and the J gene end by 5 bases; junction bases not matched to a gene: 8. The CDR3: CASSARGGQGDTQYF. The CDR3 DNA sequence: TGTGCCAGCAGCGCCCGGGGGGGCCAAGGAGATACGCAGTATTTT.

In the case of this clone: The sample contains more than one DNA sequence encoding this CDR3. The J gene is TRBJ2-7, the V gene TRBV6-5; D remains ambiguous. Trimming left V 4 bases short and J 0 bases short, with 4 bases between. Germline V gives CDR1 MNHEY, CDR2 SVGAGI. The CDR3 loop spans 12 amino acids. The CDR3 sequence is CASSLGSYEQYF. CDR3 nucleotide sequence: TGTGCCAGCAGTTTGGGCTCCTACGAGCAGTACTTC.

This clone was seen a handful of times. The CDR3 DNA reads TGCGCCAGCAGCTTGGACCCAGGGATTGTGTACGAGCAGTACTTC. Its protein is CASSLDPGIVYEQYF. The chain employs TRBV5-1 and TRBJ2-7; possible D gene TRBD1, 5 bases. The germline gives CDR1 SGHRS, CDR2 YFSETQ. The CDR3 has 15 amino acids. Trimming took off 0 bases at V and 4 bases at J, with 14 bases between the two ends.

This chain joins TRBV28 and TRBJ2-3; 8 bases are shared with TRBD1. The CDR3 consists of 14 residues. With 4 bases clipped from V and 8 bases from J, the junction kept 8 bases outside the gene matches. CDR1 is MDHEN and CDR2 is SYDVKM in the germline V gene. CDR3 nucleotide sequence: TGTGCCAGCAGTTCTCCGGACAGGGCGAGTACGCAGTATTTT. Its translation is CASSSPDRASTQYF.

The gene calls are TRBV9 and TRBJ2-3; TRBD1 matches 12 bases. The ends lost 4 bases at V and 6 bases at J; junction bases unmatched: 9. Germline V CDR1 and CDR2: SGDLS, YYNGEE. There are 16 residues in the CDR3. Here the CDR3 reads CASSPTGQGAGDTQYF. The CDR3 DNA reads TGTGCCAGCAGCCCGACGGGACAGGGGGCAGGGGATACGCAGTATTTT.

The V call is TRBV4-1, the J call TRBJ1-5; perhaps TRBD1 as D (5 bases). This CDR3 region has 15 residues. Germline V lookup: CDR1 MGHRA, CDR2 YSYEKL. V was cut by 2 bases and J by 4 bases, with 12 bases left in between. This CDR3 is CASSQLGQRNQPQHF. For the CDR3, the DNA is TGCGCCAGCAGCCAACTGGGGCAGAGGAATCAGCCCCAGCATTTT.

The CDR3 DNA reads as TGCGCCAGCAGCCAAGTTCAAGGAACAGGGGGCGCATATGGCTACACCTTC. Amino acids: CASSQVQGTGGAYGYTF. The rearrangement joins TRBV4-1 to TRBJ1-2; 9 nucleotides match TRBD1. Germline CDR1 MGHRA, CDR2 YSYEKL. The CDR3 is 17 residues long. The trim removed 1 base at V and 5 bases at J, leaving 11 bases unmatched.

The rearrangement uses TRBV11-2 and TRBJ2-5, with 11 bases identical to TRBD2. J lost 4 bases, V lost 0 bases, and 7 bases had no gene match. Germline V gives CDR1 SGHAT, CDR2 FQNNGV. The CDR3 contains 17 residues. The CDR3 protein is CASSLELLAGGGETQYF. The CDR3 DNA follows: TGTGCCAGCAGCTTAGAATTGCTAGCGGGGGGAGGAGAGACCCAGTACTTC.

This chain uses TRBV28 with TRBJ2-6; the D is unclear. Between the trimmed V and J ends, which lost 5 bases and 2 bases, there was a span of 10 bases. The CDR3 spans 15 residues. Germline loops: CDR1 MDHEN, CDR2 SYDVKM. The CDR3 DNA sequence: TGTGCCAGCAGTCACGGGTTTGCTGGGGCCAACGTCCTGACTTTC. Its translation is CASSHGFAGANVLTF.

The CDR3 reads CASSGTDNQPQHF. The CDR3 DNA follows: TGTGCCAGCAGCGGGACAGATAATCAGCCCCAGCATTTT. This rearrangement joins TRBV9 to TRBJ1-5; tentative D call: TRBD1 (6 bases). V was pared by 3 bases and J by 4 bases, with 8 bases between. The CDR3 is made up of 13 amino acids. CDR1 is SGDLS and CDR2 is YYNGEE in the germline V gene.